A selection of T cell receptor beta chains follows, all from one sample in a study of Graves' ophthalmopathy and Graves' hyperthyroidism. From the multiplex PCR reads, TCRdb called clonotypes with MiXCR, one entry per CDR3 protein. The data show around 520,000 distinct CDR3 sequences, with about 35% seen just once and 3.5% to 5% held by the top ten. Sequenced sample: peripheral blood or thyroid tissue (not recorded which). These receptors came from an adult man with Graves' hyperthyroidism. Both conserved end residues are part of each CDR3. The order of the fields is V gene, J gene, D gene, clone size, CDR3 protein, CDR3 DNA. The D gene is left open where the match is weak. For some rows the clone size is stated as once, few or many, or as a class when expanded; others skip it.

v_gene: TRBV29-1
j_gene: TRBJ2-7
d_gene: -
abundance: -
CDR3aa: CSVGVPFSYEQYF
CDR3nt: TGCAGCGTTGGAGTTCCCTTCTCCTACGAGCAGTACTTC

v_gene: TRBV5-1
j_gene: TRBJ2-5
d_gene: -
abundance: -
CDR3aa: CASSPGDIQETQYF
CDR3nt: TGCGCCAGCAGCCCGGGGGATATCCAAGAGACCCAGTACTTC

v_gene: TRBV25-1
j_gene: TRBJ1-1
d_gene: TRBD1
abundance: -
CDR3aa: CARARTGSNPTEAFF
CDR3nt: TGTGCTAGAGCCCGGACAGGGAGCAACCCAACTGAAGCTTTCTTT

v_gene: TRBV9
j_gene: TRBJ2-7
d_gene: -
abundance: once
CDR3aa: CASSMGEDTQYF
CDR3nt: TGTGCCAGCAGCATGGGGGAGGATACGCAGTACTTC

v_gene: TRBV2
j_gene: TRBJ2-7
d_gene: -
abundance: many
CDR3aa: CATKGGTYEQYF
CDR3nt: TGTGCCACTAAGGGGGGGACCTACGAGCAGTACTTC

v_gene: TRBV7-9
j_gene: TRBJ2-7
d_gene: TRBD2
abundance: -
CDR3aa: CASSDSGTSGGPPIYEQYF
CDR3nt: TGTGCCAGCAGCGATTCCGGGACTAGCGGGGGTCCTCCAATCTACGAGCAGTACTTC

v_gene: TRBV20-1
j_gene: TRBJ2-5
d_gene: TRBD2
abundance: many
CDR3aa: CSAIRLGLGQETQYF
CDR3nt: TGCAGTGCTATTAGGCTGGGACTAGGGCAAGAGACCCAGTACTTC

v_gene: TRBV14
j_gene: TRBJ1-3
d_gene: -
abundance: many
CDR3aa: CASGGSGSLSGNTIYF
CDR3nt: TGTGCCAGTGGGGGGAGCGGATCGCTCTCTGGAAACACCATATATTTT

v_gene: TRBV2
j_gene: TRBJ1-3
d_gene: -
abundance: few
CDR3aa: CASSDSPASGNTIYF
CDR3nt: TGTGCCAGCAGTGATAGCCCGGCCTCTGGAAACACCATATATTTT

v_gene: TRBV20-1
j_gene: TRBJ1-5
d_gene: -
abundance: many
CDR3aa: CSARLPGAQPQHF
CDR3nt: TGCAGTGCTAGACTGCCGGGCGCTCAGCCCCAGCATTTT

v_gene: TRBV12-3/TRBV12-4
j_gene: TRBJ1-6
d_gene: -
abundance: many
CDR3aa: CASSWDLYNSPLHF
CDR3nt: TGTGCCAGCTCATGGGACCTCTATAATTCACCCCTCCACTTT

v_gene: TRBV7-3
j_gene: TRBJ2-7
d_gene: -
abundance: few
CDR3aa: CASSLGRAGHSSYEQYF
CDR3nt: TGTGCCAGCAGCTTAGGTCGGGCGGGACACAGCTCCTACGAGCAGTACTTC

v_gene: TRBV7-8
j_gene: TRBJ1-6
d_gene: TRBD1
abundance: -
CDR3aa: CASSVQGAMALHF
CDR3nt: TGTGCCAGCAGCGTACAGGGGGCGATGGCCCTCCACTTT

v_gene: TRBV7-3
j_gene: TRBJ2-5
d_gene: TRBD2
abundance: -
CDR3aa: CASSLNQGGRGQETQYF
CDR3nt: TGTGCCAGCAGCTTAAATCAGGGCGGGAGAGGTCAAGAGACCCAGTACTTC

v_gene: TRBV5-1
j_gene: TRBJ2-2
d_gene: -
abundance: few
CDR3aa: CASSLAIQGWGTGELFF
CDR3nt: TGCGCCAGCAGCTTGGCGATACAGGGATGGGGCACCGGGGAGCTGTTTTTT

v_gene: TRBV7-9
j_gene: TRBJ2-2
d_gene: -
abundance: many
CDR3aa: CASSEASTGELFF
CDR3nt: TGTGCCAGCAGCGAAGCCTCCACCGGGGAGCTGTTTTTT

v_gene: TRBV9
j_gene: TRBJ2-5
d_gene: TRBD1
abundance: many
CDR3aa: CASSVNTGDKETQYF
CDR3nt: TGTGCCAGCAGCGTAAATACAGGGGATAAAGAGACCCAGTACTTC

v_gene: TRBV19
j_gene: TRBJ2-2
d_gene: -
abundance: many
CDR3aa: CASTSQDTGELFF
CDR3nt: TGTGCCAGTACTAGCCAGGACACCGGGGAGCTGTTTTTT

v_gene: TRBV29-1
j_gene: TRBJ2-1
d_gene: -
abundance: -
CDR3aa: CSAPGPYNEQFF
CDR3nt: TGCAGCGCCCCGGGACCTTACAATGAGCAGTTCTTC

v_gene: TRBV10-2
j_gene: TRBJ1-1
d_gene: -
abundance: -
CDR3aa: CASSFWGPDTEAFF
CDR3nt: TGTGCCAGCAGTTTTTGGGGGCCTGACACTGAAGCTTTCTTT

v_gene: TRBV24-1
j_gene: TRBJ2-1
d_gene: -
abundance: few
CDR3aa: CATTLGNEQFF
CDR3nt: TGTGCCACCACACTCGGGAATGAGCAGTTCTTC

v_gene: TRBV5-1
j_gene: TRBJ2-7
d_gene: TRBD2
abundance: few
CDR3aa: CASSLSGTSGLFVSYEQYF
CDR3nt: TGCGCCAGCAGCTTGTCCGGGACTAGCGGGTTATTCGTCTCCTACGAGCAGTACTTC

v_gene: TRBV19
j_gene: TRBJ1-5
d_gene: -
abundance: few
CDR3aa: CASSIRAKDQPQHF
CDR3nt: TGTGCCAGTAGTATCCGGGCCAAGGATCAGCCCCAGCATTTT

v_gene: TRBV4-2
j_gene: TRBJ2-5
d_gene: TRBD2
abundance: many
CDR3aa: CASSQALAEETQYF
CDR3nt: TGTGCCAGCAGCCAAGCTCTAGCGGAAGAGACCCAGTACTTC

v_gene: TRBV29-1
j_gene: TRBJ2-7
d_gene: -
abundance: many
CDR3aa: CSVVPGALSYEQYF
CDR3nt: TGCAGCGTTGTTCCGGGGGCCCTCTCCTACGAGCAGTACTTC

v_gene: TRBV18
j_gene: TRBJ2-5
d_gene: -
abundance: many
CDR3aa: CASSPGRTQETQYF
CDR3nt: TGTGCCAGCTCACCTGGGCGTACACAAGAGACCCAGTACTTC

v_gene: TRBV2
j_gene: TRBJ1-1
d_gene: TRBD1
abundance: many
CDR3aa: CASSGRTGDTEAFF
CDR3nt: TGTGCCAGCAGCGGACGGACAGGGGACACTGAAGCTTTCTTT

v_gene: TRBV3-1
j_gene: TRBJ1-1
d_gene: -
abundance: many
CDR3aa: CASSQDEGAFF
CDR3nt: TGTGCCAGCAGCCAAGATGAAGGGGCTTTCTTT

v_gene: TRBV12-3/TRBV12-4
j_gene: TRBJ2-2
d_gene: TRBD2
abundance: few
CDR3aa: CASSFLAGGLGELFF
CDR3nt: TGTGCCAGCAGTTTCTTGGCGGGAGGGCTCGGGGAGCTGTTTTTT

v_gene: TRBV7-3
j_gene: TRBJ2-1
d_gene: -
abundance: -
CDR3aa: CASSLDGLSEQFF
CDR3nt: TGTGCCAGCAGCTTAGACGGGCTTTCTGAGCAGTTCTTC

v_gene: TRBV7-9
j_gene: TRBJ1-1
d_gene: TRBD1
abundance: once
CDR3aa: CASSPPGTVDTEAFF
CDR3nt: TGTGCCAGCAGCCCCCCCGGGACAGTGGACACTGAAGCCTTCTTT

v_gene: TRBV10-3
j_gene: TRBJ2-7
d_gene: TRBD1
abundance: -
CDR3aa: CAISSGTGDYEQYF
CDR3nt: TGTGCCATCAGTTCCGGGACAGGGGACTACGAGCAGTACTTC

v_gene: TRBV29-1
j_gene: TRBJ2-5
d_gene: TRBD1
abundance: -
CDR3aa: CSVVGQGVAETQYF
CDR3nt: TGCAGCGTTGTTGGACAGGGGGTGGCGGAGACCCAGTACTTC

v_gene: TRBV24-1
j_gene: TRBJ2-3
d_gene: -
abundance: many
CDR3aa: CATSVWGTDTQYF
CDR3nt: TGTGCCACCAGTGTTTGGGGAACAGATACGCAGTATTTT

v_gene: TRBV5-1
j_gene: TRBJ2-7
d_gene: TRBD1
abundance: many
CDR3aa: CASSRTGGPYEQYF
CDR3nt: TGCGCCAGCAGCAGGACAGGGGGCCCCTACGAGCAGTACTTC

v_gene: TRBV19
j_gene: TRBJ1-1
d_gene: TRBD1
abundance: -
CDR3aa: CATRPGGTEAFF
CDR3nt: TGTGCCACTAGACCAGGGGGCACTGAAGCTTTCTTT

v_gene: TRBV11-2
j_gene: TRBJ2-5
d_gene: -
abundance: many
CDR3aa: CASSLAGGRDQETQYF
CDR3nt: TGTGCCAGCAGCTTAGCCGGGGGCAGGGATCAGGAGACCCAGTACTTC

v_gene: TRBV6-6
j_gene: TRBJ1-2
d_gene: -
abundance: many
CDR3aa: CASSYSNLQGDGYTF
CDR3nt: TGTGCCAGCAGTTACTCGAATTTACAGGGCGATGGCTACACCTTC

v_gene: TRBV10-3
j_gene: TRBJ2-7
d_gene: TRBD2
abundance: -
CDR3aa: CASSLALFQRGANYEQYF
CDR3nt: TGTGCCAGCAGTTTAGCGCTATTTCAGCGGGGGGCCAACTACGAGCAGTACTTC

v_gene: TRBV15
j_gene: TRBJ1-2
d_gene: -
abundance: many
CDR3aa: CATSTGGHGYTF
CDR3nt: TGTGCCACCAGCACCGGGGGGCATGGCTACACCTTC

v_gene: TRBV9
j_gene: TRBJ2-7
d_gene: -
abundance: many
CDR3aa: CASSPRTEPTYEQYF
CDR3nt: TGTGCCAGCAGCCCGCGGACAGAACCAACCTACGAGCAGTACTTC

v_gene: TRBV24-1
j_gene: TRBJ2-3
d_gene: -
abundance: few
CDR3aa: CATSEFADTQYF
CDR3nt: TGTGCCACCAGTGAGTTCGCAGATACGCAGTATTTT

v_gene: TRBV2
j_gene: TRBJ2-7
d_gene: TRBD1
abundance: -
CDR3aa: CAGSPDRGREQYF
CDR3nt: TGTGCCGGCAGTCCGGACAGGGGGCGCGAGCAGTACTTC

v_gene: TRBV10-2
j_gene: TRBJ1-5
d_gene: -
abundance: many
CDR3aa: CASSESTGGGVGKRPQHF
CDR3nt: TGCGCCAGCAGTGAGTCGACTGGCGGAGGGGTGGGGAAGAGGCCCCAGCATTTT

v_gene: TRBV5-1
j_gene: TRBJ2-5
d_gene: -
abundance: -
CDR3aa: CASSLDRAQYF
CDR3nt: TGCGCCAGCAGCTTGGACAGGGCCCAGTACTTC

v_gene: TRBV20-1
j_gene: TRBJ1-2
d_gene: TRBD1
abundance: -
CDR3aa: CSARRDRGSHGYTF
CDR3nt: TGCAGTGCTCGGAGGGACAGGGGGTCGCATGGCTACACCTTC

v_gene: TRBV7-2
j_gene: TRBJ2-7
d_gene: -
abundance: -
CDR3aa: CASSLGGSITDTQYF
CDR3nt: TGTGCCAGCAGCCTGGGCGGGTCGATCACAGATACGCAGTACTTC

v_gene: TRBV5-5
j_gene: TRBJ2-2
d_gene: -
abundance: few
CDR3aa: CASSLEKVEYAGELFF
CDR3nt: TGTGCCAGCAGCTTGGAAAAGGTGGAATACGCCGGGGAGCTGTTTTTT

v_gene: TRBV6-1
j_gene: TRBJ1-6
d_gene: -
abundance: many
CDR3aa: CASSDYRARGSPLHF
CDR3nt: TGTGCCAGCAGTGATTACAGGGCTAGAGGTTCACCCCTCCACTTT

v_gene: TRBV19
j_gene: TRBJ1-3
d_gene: -
abundance: -
CDR3aa: CASSMGGPSGNTIYF
CDR3nt: TGTGCCAGTAGTATGGGGGGACCCTCTGGAAACACCATATATTTT

v_gene: TRBV12-3/TRBV12-4
j_gene: TRBJ1-4
d_gene: -
abundance: -
CDR3aa: CASSFRGRNEKLFF
CDR3nt: TGTGCCAGCAGTTTTCGGGGGAGGAATGAAAAACTGTTTTTT

v_gene: TRBV20-1
j_gene: TRBJ2-3
d_gene: TRBD2
abundance: -
CDR3aa: CSAVRPSGSRIDTQYF
CDR3nt: TGCAGTGCGGTCCGTCCTAGCGGGAGCAGAATAGATACGCAGTATTTT

v_gene: TRBV7-9
j_gene: TRBJ1-5
d_gene: -
abundance: once
CDR3aa: CASSLGQTPWSNQPQHF
CDR3nt: TGTGCCAGCAGCCTCGGACAGACCCCTTGGAGCAATCAGCCCCAGCATTTT

v_gene: TRBV6-5
j_gene: TRBJ2-5
d_gene: -
abundance: many
CDR3aa: CASSYSGSQETQYF
CDR3nt: TGTGCCAGCAGTTACTCGGGCTCGCAAGAGACCCAGTACTTC

v_gene: TRBV19
j_gene: TRBJ1-1
d_gene: TRBD1
abundance: many
CDR3aa: CASSTLDRGHTEAFF
CDR3nt: TGTGCCAGTAGCACCCTGGACAGGGGGCATACTGAAGCTTTCTTT

v_gene: TRBV7-9
j_gene: TRBJ2-3
d_gene: TRBD2
abundance: -
CDR3aa: CASSQGLAEYTDTQYF
CDR3nt: TGTGCCAGCAGCCAGGGACTAGCGGAGTACACAGATACGCAGTATTTT

v_gene: TRBV5-8
j_gene: TRBJ1-6
d_gene: -
abundance: many
CDR3aa: CASSLGGHPNSPLHF
CDR3nt: TGTGCCAGCAGCTTGGGGGGCCACCCTAATTCACCCCTCCACTTT

v_gene: TRBV29-1
j_gene: TRBJ2-1
d_gene: -
abundance: few
CDR3aa: CSVEAGDGYNEQFF
CDR3nt: TGCAGCGTTGAAGCAGGGGACGGATACAATGAGCAGTTCTTC

v_gene: TRBV20-1
j_gene: TRBJ2-5
d_gene: -
abundance: once
CDR3aa: CSAAGQIQETQYF
CDR3nt: TGCAGTGCTGCCGGGCAGATCCAAGAGACCCAGTACTTC

v_gene: TRBV2
j_gene: TRBJ1-2
d_gene: TRBD1
abundance: -
CDR3aa: CASSEAQGEYGYTF
CDR3nt: TGTGCCAGCAGTGAAGCGCAGGGGGAATATGGCTACACCTTC